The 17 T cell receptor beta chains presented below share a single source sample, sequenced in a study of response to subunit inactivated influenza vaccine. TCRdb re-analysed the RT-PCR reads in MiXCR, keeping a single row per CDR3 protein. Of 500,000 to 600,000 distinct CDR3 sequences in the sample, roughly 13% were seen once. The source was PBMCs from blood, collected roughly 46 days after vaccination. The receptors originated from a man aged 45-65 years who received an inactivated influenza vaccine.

In DNA form, the CDR3 reads TGTGCCAGCAGCGGTAGCCCGCATTTGAACACTGAAGCTTTCTTT. Translating gives CASSGSPHLNTEAFF. This chain links TRBV9 with TRBJ1-1; D unresolved. The CDR3 spans 15 residues. V was cut by 3 bases and J by 0 bases, with 12 bases left in between. CDR1 SGDLS and CDR2 YYNGEE come from the germline V gene.

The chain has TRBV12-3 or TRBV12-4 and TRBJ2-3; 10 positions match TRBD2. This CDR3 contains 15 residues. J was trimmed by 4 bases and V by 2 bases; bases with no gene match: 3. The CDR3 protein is CASSLRAGGSDTQYF. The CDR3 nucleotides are TGTGCCAGCAGTTTACGAGCGGGAGGGTCAGATACGCAGTATTTT.

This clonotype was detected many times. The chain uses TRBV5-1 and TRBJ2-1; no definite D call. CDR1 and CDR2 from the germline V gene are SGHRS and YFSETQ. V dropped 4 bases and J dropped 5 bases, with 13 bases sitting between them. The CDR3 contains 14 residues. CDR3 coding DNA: TGCGCCAGCAGCCCAGTGTTAGTAAACAATGAGCAGTTCTTC. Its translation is CASSPVLVNNEQFF.

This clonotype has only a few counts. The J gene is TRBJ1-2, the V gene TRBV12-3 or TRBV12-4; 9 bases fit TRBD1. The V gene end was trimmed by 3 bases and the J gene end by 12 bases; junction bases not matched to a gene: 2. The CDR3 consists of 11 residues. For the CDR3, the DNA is TGTGCCAGCAGTTTGACAGGGGGTCACACCTTC. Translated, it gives CASSLTGGHTF.

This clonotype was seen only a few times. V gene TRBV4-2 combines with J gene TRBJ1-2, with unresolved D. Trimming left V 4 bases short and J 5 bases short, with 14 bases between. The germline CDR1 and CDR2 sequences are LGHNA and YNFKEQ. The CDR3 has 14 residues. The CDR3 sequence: CASSPARDGYGYTF. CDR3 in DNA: TGTGCCAGCAGCCCAGCGAGGGATGGGTATGGCTACACCTTC.

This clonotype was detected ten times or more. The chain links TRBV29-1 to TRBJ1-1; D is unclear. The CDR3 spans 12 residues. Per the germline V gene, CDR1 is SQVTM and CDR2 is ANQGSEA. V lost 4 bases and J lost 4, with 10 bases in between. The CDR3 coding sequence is TGCAGCGTTGTTTCTTTGGCCACTGAAGCTTTCTTT. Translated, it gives CSVVSLATEAFF. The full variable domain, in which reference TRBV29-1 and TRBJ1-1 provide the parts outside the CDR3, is SAVISQKPSRDICQRGTSLTIQCQVDSQVTMMFWYRQQPGQSLTLIATANQGSEATYESGFVIDKFPISRPNLTFSTLTVSNMSPEDSSIYLCSVVSLATEAFFGQGTRLTVV.

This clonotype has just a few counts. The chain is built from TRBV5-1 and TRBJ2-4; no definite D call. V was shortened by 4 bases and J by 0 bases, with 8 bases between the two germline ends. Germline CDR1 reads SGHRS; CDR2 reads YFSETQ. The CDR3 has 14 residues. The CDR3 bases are TGCGCCAGCAGCGAGGAGCTAGCCAAAAACATTCAGTACTTC. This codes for CASSEELAKNIQYF.

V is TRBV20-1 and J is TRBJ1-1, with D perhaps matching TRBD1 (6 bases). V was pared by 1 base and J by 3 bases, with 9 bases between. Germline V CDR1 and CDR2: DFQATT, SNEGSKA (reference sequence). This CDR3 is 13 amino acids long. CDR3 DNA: TGCAGTGCTAGAGTAGGACAGCACACTGAAGCTTTCTTT. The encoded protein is CSARVGQHTEAFF.

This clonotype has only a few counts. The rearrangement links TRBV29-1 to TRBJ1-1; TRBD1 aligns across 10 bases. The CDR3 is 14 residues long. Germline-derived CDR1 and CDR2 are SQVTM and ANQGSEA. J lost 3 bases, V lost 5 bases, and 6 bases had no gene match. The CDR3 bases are TGCAGCGTTACGGGACAGGGGCGGGACACTGAAGCTTTCTTT. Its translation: CSVTGQGRDTEAFF.

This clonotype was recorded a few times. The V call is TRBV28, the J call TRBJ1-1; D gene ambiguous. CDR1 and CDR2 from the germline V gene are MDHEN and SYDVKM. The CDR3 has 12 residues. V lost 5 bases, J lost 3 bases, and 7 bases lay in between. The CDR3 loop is CASSRPYTEAFF. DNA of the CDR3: TGTGCCAGCAGTCGACCGTACACTGAAGCTTTCTTT.

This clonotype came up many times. As DNA, the CDR3 is TGTGCCAGCAGTTTGGTTAGCGGGACCTACAATGAGCAGTTCTTC. Its translation: CASSLVSGTYNEQFF. The J gene is TRBJ2-1, the V gene TRBV27, with 8 bases lining up with TRBD2. CDR1 is MNHEY and CDR2 is SMNVEV in the germline V gene (reference sequence). CDR3 length: 15 residues. Unmatched junction bases numbered 3, after V lost 3 bases and J lost 2 bases.

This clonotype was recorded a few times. The CDR3 loop reads CASSQEGSPSSYNEQFF. The CDR3 DNA is TGTGCCAGCAGCCAAGAGGGGTCTCCTAGCTCCTACAATGAGCAGTTCTTC. This chain joins TRBV4-2 and TRBJ2-1, with D unresolved. The CDR3 spans 17 residues. Germline loops: CDR1 LGHNA, CDR2 YNFKEQ. V lost 0 bases and J 0 bases, leaving 12 bases between the germline ends.

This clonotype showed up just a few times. The CDR3 is CASSLWPSLAERYNEQFF. Written as DNA, the CDR3 is TGTGCCAGCAGTTTATGGCCAAGTCTAGCGGAGCGCTACAATGAGCAGTTCTTC. The chain combines TRBV28 with TRBJ2-1, with 7 bases lining up with TRBD2. V was pared by 0 bases and J by 3 bases, with 11 bases of the junction left unmatched. The CDR3 is 18 residues long. CDR1 is MDHEN, CDR2 SYDVKM, per germline.

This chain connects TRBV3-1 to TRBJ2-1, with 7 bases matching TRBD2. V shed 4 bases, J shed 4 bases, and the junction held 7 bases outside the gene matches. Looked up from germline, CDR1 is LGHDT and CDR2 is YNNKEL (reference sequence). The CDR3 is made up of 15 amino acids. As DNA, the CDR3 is TGTGCCAGCAGCCGAGGGACTACACCTTACAATGAGCAGTTCTTC. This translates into CASSRGTTPYNEQFF.

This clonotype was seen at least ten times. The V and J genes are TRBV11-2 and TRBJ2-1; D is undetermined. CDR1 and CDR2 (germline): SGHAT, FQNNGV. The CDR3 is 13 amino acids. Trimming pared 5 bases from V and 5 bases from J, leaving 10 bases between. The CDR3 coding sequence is TGTGCCAGCAGCGCGAACGCTAACAATGAGCAGTTCTTC. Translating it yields CASSANANNEQFF.

The CDR3 is CASSLGTSGRGMNEQFF. CDR3 DNA: TGTGCCAGCAGCTTAGGGACTAGCGGGAGAGGAATGAATGAGCAGTTCTTC. The chain has TRBV7-2 and TRBJ2-1, with 13 bases aligning to TRBD2. The CDR3 consists of 17 residues. Germline values: CDR1 SGHTA, CDR2 FQGNSA. After removal of 1 base from V and 7 bases from J, the junction contained 7 bases not matched to a gene.

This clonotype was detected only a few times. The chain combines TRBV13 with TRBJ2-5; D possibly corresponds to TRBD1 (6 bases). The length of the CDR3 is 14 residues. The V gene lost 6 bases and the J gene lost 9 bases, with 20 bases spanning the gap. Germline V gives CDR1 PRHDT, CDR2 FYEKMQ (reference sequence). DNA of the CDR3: TGTGCCAGCAGGCGACAGGTGGCTGGGGTGGCCCAGTACTTC. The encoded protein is CASRRQVAGVAQYF.